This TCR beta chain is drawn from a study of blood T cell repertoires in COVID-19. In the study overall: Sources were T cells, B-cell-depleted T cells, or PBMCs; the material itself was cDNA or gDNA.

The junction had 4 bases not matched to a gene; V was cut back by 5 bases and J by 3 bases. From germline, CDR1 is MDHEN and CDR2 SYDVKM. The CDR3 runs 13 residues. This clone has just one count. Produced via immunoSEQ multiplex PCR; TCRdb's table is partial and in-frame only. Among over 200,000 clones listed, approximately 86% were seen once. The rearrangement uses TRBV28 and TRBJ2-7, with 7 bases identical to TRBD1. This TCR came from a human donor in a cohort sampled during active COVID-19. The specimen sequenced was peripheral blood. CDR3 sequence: CASSVGTDYEQYF. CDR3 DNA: TGTGCCAGCAGTGTCGGGACAGACTACGAGCAGTACTTC.